This T cell receptor (beta chain) was identified in a study of T cells after yellow fever vaccination. Whole-study results and caveats: Post-booster repertoires again held most primary-vaccination clones (roughly 96% CD4, over 80% CD8).

This CDR3 has 15 residues. The germline gives CDR1 MDHEN, CDR2 SYDVKM. V was pared by 6 bases and J by 1 base, with 16 bases between. This clonotype has only a few counts. No antigen is known for it. TCRdb re-derived calls from the 5' RACE reads in MiXCR, one entry per CDR3 protein. The sample records hundreds of thousands of distinct CDR3 sequences, around a fifth being singletons. The rearrangement joins TRBV28 to TRBJ2-7; possible D gene TRBD1, 6 bases. This specimen was PBMCs, taken 21 days after the first yellow fever vaccination. The TCR was taken from a man younger than 35 who received the YFV17D yellow fever vaccine. This chain's CDR3 is CASSLRPGQSYEQYF. CDR3 bases: TGTGCCAGCAGCTTGAGGCCGGGACAATCCTACGAGCAGTACTTC.